The T cell receptor (beta chain) under discussion was sequenced for a study of blood T cell repertoires in COVID-19. Original data processing: Estimated nucleated cell counts came from reference gene primer amplification. The table came from immunoSEQ multiplex PCR; TCRdb's copy has only in-frame clones and leaves some out. V, J and clone size reflect that table, while D and trimming were determined from the DNA. There are roughly 150,000 clones in the sample; around 73% occur only once, and about 6% lies in the top ten. The table lists this clone with a few counts. Cohort assignment relied on participant-reported clinical history. Two negative PCRs, clearance, or symptom resolution were required of recovered Cohort 3 donors. V trimming: 5 bases; J trimming: 3 bases; junction bases outside the gene matches: 4. Looked up from germline, CDR1 is SGHDT and CDR2 is YYEEEE. This CDR3 has 14 amino acids.

The rearrangement joins TRBV5-6 to TRBJ1-5, with 8 bases aligning to TRBD1. Material: PBMCs or T cells enriched from blood (not recorded which). The clonotype originates from a woman in her fifties or sixties who had recovered from COVID-19. CDR3 sequence reads: CASRQTGVNQPQHF. The CDR3 DNA reads TGTGCCAGCAGACAGACAGGGGTCAATCAGCCCCAGCATTTT.